The rows below give T cell receptor beta chains drawn from one sample of a study of T cells after yellow fever vaccination. Each CDR3 protein is one row after TCRdb ran MiXCR on the 5' RACE reads. Seen here are about 320,000 distinct CDR3 sequences, 3.5% to 5% observed once, and the top ten hold roughly a fifth. Sequencing was performed on PBMCs, taken 15 days after the yellow fever booster vaccination. These receptor sequences come from a young man who received the YFV17D yellow fever vaccine. The CDR3 runs from the conserved cysteine through the conserved F or W. The order of the fields is V gene, J gene, clone size, D gene, CDR3 DNA, CDR3 protein. A D gene is named only where the DNA matches it firmly. Only part of the rows carry a size: once, few, many, or a class if the clone is expanded.

V gene: TRBV4-2
J gene: TRBJ2-7
clone size: many
D gene: -
CDR3 DNA: TGTGCCAGCAGTCGAGATCCGAGTGTTTTGTACGAGCAGTACTTC
CDR3 protein: CASSRDPSVLYEQYF

V gene: TRBV18
J gene: TRBJ2-5
clone size: -
D gene: -
CDR3 DNA: TGTGCCAGCTCACCATCCTCTGGGGGCCAAGAGACCCAGTACTTC
CDR3 protein: CASSPSSGGQETQYF

V gene: TRBV11-2
J gene: TRBJ2-5
clone size: many
D gene: -
CDR3 DNA: TGTGCCAGCAGCCCCGGCGCGGTAGATCGCTGGACCCAGTACTTC
CDR3 protein: CASSPGAVDRWTQYF

V gene: TRBV7-2
J gene: TRBJ2-5
clone size: many
D gene: TRBD2
CDR3 DNA: TGTGCCAGCAGCCGGGGACTAGCGGGGGGGGCCCTTCAGACCCAGTACTTC
CDR3 protein: CASSRGLAGGALQTQYF

V gene: TRBV29-1
J gene: TRBJ2-1
clone size: many
D gene: -
CDR3 DNA: TGCAGCGTTGCCGTGGGTCAGTCCGTATTCTACAATGAGCAGTTCTTC
CDR3 protein: CSVAVGQSVFYNEQFF

V gene: TRBV6-2/TRBV6-3
J gene: TRBJ2-6
clone size: -
D gene: TRBD2
CDR3 DNA: TGTGCCAGCAGTTACTCGAAGGTCGAATTTGCGCGGGGGGGGCCTTCGTCTGGGGCCAACGTCCTGACTTTC
CDR3 protein: CASSYSKVEFARGGPSSGANVLTF

V gene: TRBV4-3
J gene: TRBJ2-3
clone size: many
D gene: -
CDR3 DNA: TGCGCCAGCAGCCAAGATCACGGCCCTGCGCAGTATTTT
CDR3 protein: CASSQDHGPAQYF

V gene: TRBV5-1
J gene: TRBJ1-1
clone size: -
D gene: TRBD1
CDR3 DNA: TGCGCCAGCAGCACGACCGGGACAGTGAACACTGAAGCTTTCTTT
CDR3 protein: CASSTTGTVNTEAFF

V gene: TRBV6-2/TRBV6-3
J gene: TRBJ2-1
clone size: -
D gene: TRBD2
CDR3 DNA: TGTGCCAGCAGTTACTCGCTAGCGGGTGAGCAGTTCTTC
CDR3 protein: CASSYSLAGEQFF

V gene: TRBV5-1
J gene: TRBJ1-2
clone size: many
D gene: -
CDR3 DNA: TGCGCCAGCAGCTTGCTACCTTCGAGGGACAAATGGAGCTATGGCTACACCTTC
CDR3 protein: CASSLLPSRDKWSYGYTF

V gene: TRBV5-6
J gene: TRBJ2-7
clone size: -
D gene: -
CDR3 DNA: TGTGCCAGCAGCTTGAACTATTACGAGCAGTACTTC
CDR3 protein: CASSLNYYEQYF

V gene: TRBV7-7
J gene: TRBJ2-7
clone size: few
D gene: -
CDR3 DNA: TGTGCCAGCAGCTTAGGCTGGGGCTCCTACGAGCAGTACTTC
CDR3 protein: CASSLGWGSYEQYF

V gene: TRBV12-3/TRBV12-4
J gene: TRBJ1-5
clone size: few
D gene: -
CDR3 DNA: TGTGCCAGCAGTCCTACCCACAGAAATCAGCCCCAGCATTTT
CDR3 protein: CASSPTHRNQPQHF

V gene: TRBV12-3/TRBV12-4
J gene: TRBJ1-3
clone size: many
D gene: -
CDR3 DNA: TGTGCCAGCAGTCCGCAAGCTAGCTCTGGAAACACCATATATTTT
CDR3 protein: CASSPQASSGNTIYF

V gene: TRBV9
J gene: TRBJ2-1
clone size: many
D gene: -
CDR3 DNA: TGTGCCAGCAGCTCGAACCGGGCAGGCTCCTACAATGAGCAGTTCTTC
CDR3 protein: CASSSNRAGSYNEQFF

V gene: TRBV4-1
J gene: TRBJ2-7
clone size: -
D gene: -
CDR3 DNA: TGCGCCAGCAGCCAAGGCCCCGGGGCCACCTACGAGCAGTACTTC
CDR3 protein: CASSQGPGATYEQYF

V gene: TRBV12-3/TRBV12-4
J gene: TRBJ1-3
clone size: -
D gene: -
CDR3 DNA: TGTGCCAGCAGCTTAACAGGGCCTGGAAACACCATATATTTT
CDR3 protein: CASSLTGPGNTIYF

V gene: TRBV6-5
J gene: TRBJ2-1
clone size: many
D gene: TRBD2
CDR3 DNA: TGTGCCAGCAGTGCCACCGGACTAGCGGGGGGGACCTCCTACAATGAGCAGTTCTTC
CDR3 protein: CASSATGLAGGTSYNEQFF

V gene: TRBV7-9
J gene: TRBJ2-2
clone size: many
D gene: TRBD1
CDR3 DNA: TGTGCCAGCAGCGTTCCCGGGACAGGGGGCTCCGGGGAGCTGTTTTTT
CDR3 protein: CASSVPGTGGSGELFF

V gene: TRBV3-1
J gene: TRBJ1-1
clone size: few
D gene: TRBD1
CDR3 DNA: TGTGCCAGCAGCCAAGATGGGCGACAGGGAGAAGCTTTCTTT
CDR3 protein: CASSQDGRQGEAFF

V gene: TRBV7-3
J gene: TRBJ1-6
clone size: -
D gene: -
CDR3 DNA: TGTGCCAGCAGCTTAGGCCCAGTATCACCCCTCCACTTT
CDR3 protein: CASSLGPVSPLHF

V gene: TRBV5-6
J gene: TRBJ2-7
clone size: few
D gene: TRBD1
CDR3 DNA: TGTGCCAGCAGCTTGACAGGGGACGAGCAGTACTTC
CDR3 protein: CASSLTGDEQYF

V gene: TRBV5-1
J gene: TRBJ2-3
clone size: many
D gene: TRBD2
CDR3 DNA: TGCGCCAGCAGCTTGGCCGGTAGCGGGGGGGCCGGAATAGATACGCAGTATTTT
CDR3 protein: CASSLAGSGGAGIDTQYF